The present entry profiles one T cell receptor (beta chain) with its context. The sample contains more than one DNA sequence encoding this CDR3. The source of the sample is a study of blood T cell repertoires in COVID-19. Study at large: Acute and convalescent COVID-19 specimens originated in the United States, Italy and Spain.

Original processing methods: From reference gene primer amplification, estimates of nucleated cell counts were derived. Sequenced by immunoSEQ multiplex PCR; TCRdb stores in-frame clones only, minus some. V and J calls and clone size follow that table, whereas D and trimming were derived from the DNA. The sample records roughly 300,000 clones, about 83% being singletons. The V gene lost 2 bases and the J gene lost 6 bases, with 5 bases spanning the gap. Germline CDR1 MNHEY, CDR2 SMNVEV (reference sequence). The CDR3 length is 12 residues. The sample consisted of peripheral blood. This sequence was found in a woman aged 45-65 years with acute or convalescent COVID-19. The rearrangement joins TRBV27 to TRBJ1-5; perhaps TRBD1 as D (5 bases). The CDR3 is CASSLRGQPQHF. In nucleotides, the CDR3 is TGTGCCAGCAGTTTAAGGGGTCAGCCCCAGCATTTT.